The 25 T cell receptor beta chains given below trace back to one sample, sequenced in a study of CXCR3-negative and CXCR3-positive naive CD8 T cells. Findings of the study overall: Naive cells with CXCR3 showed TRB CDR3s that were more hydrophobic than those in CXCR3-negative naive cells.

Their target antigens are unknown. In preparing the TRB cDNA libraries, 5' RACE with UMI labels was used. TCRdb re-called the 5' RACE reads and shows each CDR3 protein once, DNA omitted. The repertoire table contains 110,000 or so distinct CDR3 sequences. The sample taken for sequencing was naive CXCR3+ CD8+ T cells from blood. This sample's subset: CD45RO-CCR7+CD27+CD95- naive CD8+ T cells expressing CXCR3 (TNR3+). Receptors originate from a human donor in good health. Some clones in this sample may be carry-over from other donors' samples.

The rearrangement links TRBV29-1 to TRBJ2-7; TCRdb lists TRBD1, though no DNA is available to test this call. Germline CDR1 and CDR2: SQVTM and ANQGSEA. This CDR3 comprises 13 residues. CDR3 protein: CSVVQGVNYEQYF.

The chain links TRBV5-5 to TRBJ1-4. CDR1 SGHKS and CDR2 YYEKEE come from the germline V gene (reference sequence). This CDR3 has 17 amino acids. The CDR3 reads CASSSRPEARTNEKLFF.

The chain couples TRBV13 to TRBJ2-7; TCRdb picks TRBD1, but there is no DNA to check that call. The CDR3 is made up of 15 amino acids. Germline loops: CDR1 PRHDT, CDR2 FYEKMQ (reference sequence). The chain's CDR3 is CASSTRDSSAYEQYF.

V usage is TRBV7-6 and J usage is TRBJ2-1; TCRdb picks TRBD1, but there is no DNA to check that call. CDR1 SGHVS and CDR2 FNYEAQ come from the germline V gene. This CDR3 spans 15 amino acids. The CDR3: CASSLDWTGGNEQFF.

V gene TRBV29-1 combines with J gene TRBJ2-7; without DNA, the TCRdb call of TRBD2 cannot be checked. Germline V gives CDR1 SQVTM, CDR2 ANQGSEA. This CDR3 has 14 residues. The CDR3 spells CSVRLAGGLDEQYF.

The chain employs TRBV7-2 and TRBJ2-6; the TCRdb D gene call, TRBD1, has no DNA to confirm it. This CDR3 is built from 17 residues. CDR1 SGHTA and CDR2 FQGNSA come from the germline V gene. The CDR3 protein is CASSSGTGLSGANVLTF.

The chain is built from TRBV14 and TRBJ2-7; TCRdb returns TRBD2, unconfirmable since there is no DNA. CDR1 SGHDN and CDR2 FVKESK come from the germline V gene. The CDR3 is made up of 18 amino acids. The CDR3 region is CASRLRTSGGLSSYEQYF.

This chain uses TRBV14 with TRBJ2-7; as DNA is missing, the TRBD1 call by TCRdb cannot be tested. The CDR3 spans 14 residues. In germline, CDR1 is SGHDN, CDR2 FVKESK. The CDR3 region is CASSQTWGIYEQYF.

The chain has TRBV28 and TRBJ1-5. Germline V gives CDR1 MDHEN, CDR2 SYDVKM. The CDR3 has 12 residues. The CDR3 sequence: CASSLWSQPQHF.

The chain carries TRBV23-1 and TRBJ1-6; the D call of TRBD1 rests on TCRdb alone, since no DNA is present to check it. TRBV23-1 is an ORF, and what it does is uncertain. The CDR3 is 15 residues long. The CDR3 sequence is CASSLLARGPSPLHF.

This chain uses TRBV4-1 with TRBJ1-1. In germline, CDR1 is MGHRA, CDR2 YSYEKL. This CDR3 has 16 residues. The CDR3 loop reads CASSQGVGVLSTEAFF.

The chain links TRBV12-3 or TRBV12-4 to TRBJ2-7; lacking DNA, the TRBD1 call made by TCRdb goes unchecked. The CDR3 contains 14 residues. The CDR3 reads CASSFWQGDYEQYF.

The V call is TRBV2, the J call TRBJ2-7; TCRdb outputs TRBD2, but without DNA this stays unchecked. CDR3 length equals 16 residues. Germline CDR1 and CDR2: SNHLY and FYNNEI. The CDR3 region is CASSEASGRASYEQYF.

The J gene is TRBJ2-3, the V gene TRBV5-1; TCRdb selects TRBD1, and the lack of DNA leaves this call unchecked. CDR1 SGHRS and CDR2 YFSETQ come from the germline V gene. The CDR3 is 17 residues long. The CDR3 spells CASSMITDSLETDTQYF.

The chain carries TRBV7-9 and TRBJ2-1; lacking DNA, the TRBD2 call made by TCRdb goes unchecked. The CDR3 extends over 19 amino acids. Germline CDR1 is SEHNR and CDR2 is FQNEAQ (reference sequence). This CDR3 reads CASSSTGTSGRPNYNEQFF.

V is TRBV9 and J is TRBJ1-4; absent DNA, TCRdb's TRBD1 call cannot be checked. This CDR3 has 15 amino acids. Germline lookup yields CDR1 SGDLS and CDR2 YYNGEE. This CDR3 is CASSGGTGEYEKLFF.

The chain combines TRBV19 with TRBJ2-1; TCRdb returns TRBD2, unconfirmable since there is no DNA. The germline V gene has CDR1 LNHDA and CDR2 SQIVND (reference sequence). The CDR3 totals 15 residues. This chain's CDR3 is CASSTTSGGWDEQFF.

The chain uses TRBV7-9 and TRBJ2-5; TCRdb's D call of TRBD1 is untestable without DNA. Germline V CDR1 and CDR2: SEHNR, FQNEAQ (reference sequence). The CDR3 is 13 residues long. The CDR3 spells CASSQDSWETQYF.

CDR3 amino acids: CASSHGISGNTIYF. The J gene is TRBJ1-3, the V gene TRBV7-2. CDR1 is SGHTA, CDR2 FQGNSA, per germline. The CDR3 totals 14 residues.

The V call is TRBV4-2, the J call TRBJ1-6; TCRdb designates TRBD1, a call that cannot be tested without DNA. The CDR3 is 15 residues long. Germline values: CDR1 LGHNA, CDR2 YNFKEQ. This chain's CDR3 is CASSQVGVYNSPLHF.

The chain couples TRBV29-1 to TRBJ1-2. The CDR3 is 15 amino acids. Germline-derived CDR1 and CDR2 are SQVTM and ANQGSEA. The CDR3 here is CSVFVAGSDAYGYTF.

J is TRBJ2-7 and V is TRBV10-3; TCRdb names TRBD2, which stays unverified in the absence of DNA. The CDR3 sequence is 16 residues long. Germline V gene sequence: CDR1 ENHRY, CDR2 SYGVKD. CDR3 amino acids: CAISESLSASTYEQYF.

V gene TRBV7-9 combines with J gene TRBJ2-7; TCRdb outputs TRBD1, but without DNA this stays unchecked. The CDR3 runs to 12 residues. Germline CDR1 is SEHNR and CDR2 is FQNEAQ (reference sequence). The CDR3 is CASSSEGVEQYF.

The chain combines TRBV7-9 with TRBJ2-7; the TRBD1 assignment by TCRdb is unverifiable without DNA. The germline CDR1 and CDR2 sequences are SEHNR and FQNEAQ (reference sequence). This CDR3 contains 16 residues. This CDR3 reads CASSPGPDRGPYEQYF.

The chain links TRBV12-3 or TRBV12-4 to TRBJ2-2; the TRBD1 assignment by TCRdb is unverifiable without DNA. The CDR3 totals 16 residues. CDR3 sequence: CASSLDRVSHTGELFF.